Each of the 11 T cell receptor beta chains below was sequenced from the same sample in a study of blood T cells in healthy people across ages. Next came a second PCR, run for about 6 to 12 cycles, which used a sample-barcoded 5' primer along with a J-beta primer mix. TCRdb reprocessed the 5' RACE reads via MiXCR and lists one record per CDR3 protein. This sample has about 650,000 distinct CDR3 sequences, with 40% to 65% found just once. Sequencing used blood. The receptors originated from a woman at least 80 years old in good health.

The genes are TRBV5-8 and TRBJ1-1, with a weak D call TRBD1 (6 bases). The CDR3 is 14 amino acids. From germline, CDR1 is SGHTS and CDR2 YDEGEE. Between the trimmed V and J ends, which lost 4 bases and 1 base, there was a span of 11 bases. CDR3 amino acids: CASSIGQPNTEAFF. The CDR3 nucleotides are TGTGCCAGCAGCATCGGACAGCCGAACACTGAAGCTTTCTTT.

Ten or more counts support this clonotype. The J gene is TRBJ2-1, the V gene TRBV11-3; 8 nucleotides line up with TRBD2. The CDR3 covers 15 residues. Germline CDR1 reads SGHNT; CDR2 reads YENEEA. The J segment lost 5 bases and the V segment lost 5 bases, leaving 8 bases of the junction unmatched. CDR3 nucleotides: TGTGCCAGCAGCCTCTCTAGCGGGCCTCACAATGAGCAGTTCTTC. Amino acid sequence: CASSLSSGPHNEQFF.

This clonotype showed up many times. The V gene is TRBV20-1, the J gene TRBJ2-1; 10 nucleotides align to TRBD2. V trimming: 6 bases; J trimming: 7 bases; junction bases outside the gene matches: 9. This CDR3 region has 14 residues. The V gene's germline CDR1 is DFQATT and CDR2 SNEGSKA (reference sequence). This chain's CDR3 is CSATRASGSNEQFF. CDR3 DNA: TGCAGTGCCACGAGGGCTAGCGGGAGTAATGAGCAGTTCTTC.

This chain joins TRBV3-1 and TRBJ2-2, with D uncertain. CDR3 size: 14 residues. Germline V gene lookup returns CDR1 LGHDT and CDR2 YNNKEL (reference sequence). Deletions cut 6 bases from V and 0 bases from J, with 8 bases between. As DNA, the CDR3 is TGTGCCAGCAGACCCCGGACGAACACCGGGGAGCTGTTTTTT. As protein: CASRPRTNTGELFF.

Details on this clonotype: A much larger clone sits a single nucleotide away, making a read error possible. This chain uses TRBV10-1 with TRBJ2-7; 7 nucleotides line up with TRBD1. V was clipped by 4 bases and J by 3 bases; unmatched bases: 9. Germline V gene data show CDR1 as WNHNN and CDR2 as SYGVQD (reference sequence). This CDR3 has 15 residues. CDR3 amino acids: CASSAAGGMIYEQYF. For the CDR3, the DNA is TGCGCCAGCAGTGCTGCAGGGGGAATGATCTACGAGCAGTACTTC.

This chain uses TRBV12-3 or TRBV12-4 with TRBJ2-3, with D maybe TRBD1 (6 bases). The CDR3 runs to 15 residues. Trimming left V 7 bases short and J 4 bases short, with 18 bases between. Written as DNA, the CDR3 is TGTGCCAGCATTTATTGGACAGTCAGGCCAGATACGCAGTATTTT. Amino acids: CASIYWTVRPDTQYF.

This clonotype was picked up one time. This chain links TRBV7-9 with TRBJ2-3; a possible D gene is TRBD1 (6 bases). Germline CDR1 is SEHNR and CDR2 is FQNEAQ (reference sequence). CDR3 length equals 15 residues. V was trimmed by 5 bases and J by 3 bases, leaving 15 bases between them. DNA for the CDR3: TGTGCCAGCAGCCGGTCGACAGGAGGTACAGATACGCAGTATTTT. It is translated as CASSRSTGGTDTQYF. Together with reference TRBV7-9 and TRBJ2-3, the CDR3 gives the full variable domain: DTGVSQNPRHKITKRGQNVTFRCDPISEHNRLYWYRQTLGQGPEFLTYFQNEAQLEKSRLLSDRFSAERPKGSFSTLEIQRTEQGDSAMYLCASSRSTGGTDTQYFGPGTRLTVL.

There are many counts of this clonotype. The V and J genes are TRBV14 and TRBJ2-7; possibly TRBD2 for D (5 bases). Germline CDR1 is SGHDN and CDR2 is FVKESK. The CDR3 sequence is 15 residues long. Trimming left V 3 bases short and J 3 bases short, with 15 bases between. CDR3 sequence: CASSQGPRGIYEQYF. CDR3 in DNA: TGTGCCAGCAGCCAGGGCCCCCGAGGGATCTACGAGCAGTACTTC.

Points on this clonotype: Given a much more abundant clone one base away, this may be a read error. V usage is TRBV12-3 or TRBV12-4 and J usage is TRBJ2-1, with D unresolved. The germline V and J ends were trimmed by 6 bases and 7 bases, with 10 bases remaining between them. The CDR3 spans 12 residues. The CDR3 region has the DNA TGTGCCAGCAGGCGACGTTGGAATGAGCAGTTCTTC. This codes for CASRRRWNEQFF.

This clonotype was counted between two and nine times. The chain employs TRBV7-2 and TRBJ2-3; 15 nucleotides agree with TRBD2. Trimming at V came to 2 bases and at J to 2 bases, leaving 5 bases not matched to a gene. This CDR3 has 18 amino acids. Looked up from germline, CDR1 is SGHTA and CDR2 is FQGNSA. The CDR3 loop is CASSLRRTSGGVTDTQYF. CDR3 DNA: TGTGCCAGCAGCTTACGCAGGACTAGCGGGGGGGTCACAGATACGCAGTATTTT.

At least ten counts were recorded for this clonotype. V gene TRBV3-1 combines with J gene TRBJ1-4, with D perhaps TRBD1 (5 bases). Between the trimmed V and J ends, which lost 4 bases and 13 bases, there was a span of 13 bases. CDR3 length: 12 amino acids. CDR1 LGHDT and CDR2 YNNKEL come from the germline V gene (reference sequence). For the CDR3, the DNA is TGTGCCAGCAGCCCCGAGGGACGAAGACTGTTTTTT. Its protein is CASSPEGRRLFF.